The clone carrying this TCR beta chain was observed a handful of times. Its antigen is not identified. The V gene lost 6 bases and the J gene lost 2 bases, with 27 bases spanning the gap. There are 19 residues in the CDR3. This specimen belongs to a study of T cells after yellow fever vaccination. Study-level points and caveats: FACS-sorted repertoires could harbor abundant contaminating bulk-population clonotypes. The booster response re-showed most primary clones: approximately 97% CD4, approximately 85% CD8. The study found a weaker secondary response that peaked faster, day 5 versus 15.

TCRdb reprocessed the 5' RACE reads with MiXCR, giving one entry per CDR3 protein. The table includes some 390,000 distinct CDR3 sequences, over 5% detected once. This TCR was sampled from a man between 25 and 39 years old who received the YFV17D yellow fever vaccine. This material consisted of PBMCs, taken 5 days after the yellow fever booster vaccination. J is TRBJ2-3 and V is TRBV12-3 or TRBV12-4; TRBD2 might be the D (5 bases). CDR3 protein: CASRVAVAGIPLPTDTQYF. The CDR3, as DNA: TGTGCCAGCAGAGTCGCGGTTGCGGGCATACCCCTCCCCACAGATACGCAGTATTTT.